This T cell receptor (beta chain) is from a study of control samples from healthy donors and cancer patients. Using immunoSEQ multiplex PCR, the repertoire was profiled, and TCRdb retains in-frame clones only, with some absent. In the table there are 150,000 to 200,000 clones, about 91% of which are singletons. Trimming removed 7 bases at V and 2 bases at J, with 17 bases between. In germline, CDR1 is GTSNPN, CDR2 SVGIG (reference sequence). CDR3 length: 15 residues. The receptor was isolated from a man younger than 35 in good health. The specimen sequenced was blood. The rearrangement links TRBV30 to TRBJ1-4, with a tentative D call TRBD1 (5 bases). The CDR3 DNA reads as TGTGCCTCCGGTGGGGGACTGGTCACTAATGAAAAACTGTTTTTT. Its translation is CASGGGLVTNEKLFF.